What follows are 18 T cell receptor beta chains derived from one specimen sequenced in a study of cytomegalovirus exposure and HLA in healthy donors. A multiplex PCR was run with 60 Vbeta primers and 13 Jbeta primers. TCRdb's copy holds only in-frame clones and misses some; the assay was immunoSEQ multiplex PCR. The sample data list some 140,000 clones. Input material: PBMCs. Receptor source: a middle-aged woman in good health and CMV-seronegative.

This rearrangement joins TRBV7-2 to TRBJ2-3; the D gene is possibly TRBD1 (6 bases). The CDR3 runs to 12 residues. Trimming removed 3 bases from V and 14 bases from J, with 15 bases in between. In germline, CDR1 is SGHTA, CDR2 FQGNSA. The CDR3 is CASSFTGSARYF. CDR3 bases: TGTGCCAGCAGCTTTACAGGGTCCGCAAGGTATTTT.

This chain links TRBV7-9 with TRBJ2-7; 12 bases map to TRBD1. V lost 1 base and J lost 7; bases outside the gene matches: 17. The CDR3 runs 19 residues. Per germline, CDR1 SEHNR and CDR2 FQNEAQ (reference sequence). CDR3 coding DNA: TGTGCCAGCAGCTTAGACTTCCGTCCTCGGGACAGGGGGCCGACGGAGCAGTACGTC. Protein: CASSLDFRPRDRGPTEQYV.

The genes are TRBV28 and TRBJ1-2; 9 nucleotides match TRBD1. With V trimmed by 6 bases and J by 4 bases, 6 bases remained unmatched. This CDR3 region has 14 residues. The germline CDR1 and CDR2 sequences are MDHEN and SYDVKM. In nucleotides, the CDR3 is TGTGCCAGCAGCACGACAGGGGGGGGCTATGGCTACACCTTC. Its translation is CASSTTGGGYGYTF.

This chain links TRBV6-5 with TRBJ1-2; 8 bases fit TRBD1. CDR1 and CDR2 (germline): MNHEY, SVGAGI. After removal of 6 bases from V and 2 bases from J, the junction contained 5 bases not matched to a gene. This CDR3 has 14 amino acids. The CDR3 DNA sequence: TGTGCCAGCAGGACAGGGGCAATCAACTATGGCTACACCTTC. Translating gives CASRTGAINYGYTF.

This rearrangement joins TRBV9 to TRBJ2-3, with D possibly TRBD2 on 7 matching bases. Trimming removed 3 bases at V and 1 base at J, with 12 bases between. Germline V gives CDR1 SGDLS, CDR2 YYNGEE. The length of the CDR3 is 15 residues. The CDR3: CASSGWGGRTDTQYF. CDR3 bases: TGTGCCAGCAGCGGCTGGGGGGGCCGCACAGATACGCAGTATTTT.

The chain recombines TRBV19 with TRBJ1-1; 8 nucleotides align to TRBD1. Germline trimming cut 2 bases from V and 0 bases from J; bases unmatched to any gene: 2. This CDR3 comprises 15 residues. CDR1 LNHDA and CDR2 SQIVND come from the germline V gene (reference sequence). The CDR3 region has the DNA TGTGCCAGTAGTATAAGGGACAGGCTGAACACTGAAGCTTTCTTT. Its protein is CASSIRDRLNTEAFF.

V and J are TRBV29-1 and TRBJ2-2, with D maybe TRBD2 (6 bases). V was shortened by 4 bases and J by 5 bases, with 14 bases between the two germline ends. Per germline, CDR1 SQVTM and CDR2 ANQGSEA. This CDR3 is built from 14 residues. The CDR3 spells CSVGWRARTGELFF. For the CDR3, the DNA is TGCAGCGTTGGGTGGAGGGCGAGGACCGGGGAGCTGTTTTTT.

A word on this clone: At one boundary the junction diverges from the germline segment, which might be a read error. The same CDR3 is also encoded by other DNA sequences in this sample. The chain joins TRBV6-6 to TRBJ1-3; 8 bases are shared with TRBD1. Germline lookup yields CDR1 MNHNY and CDR2 SVGAGI (reference sequence). The CDR3 contains 15 residues. DNA for the CDR3: TGCGCCAGCAGTTACTCAGGACAGGGCAGAAACACCATATATTTT. Translation: CASSYSGQGRNTIYF.

The V call is TRBV7-9, the J call TRBJ1-1, with D perhaps matching TRBD1 (6 bases). The germline CDR1 and CDR2 sequences are SEHNR and FQNEAQ (reference sequence). The CDR3 extends over 14 amino acids. V lost 5 bases and J lost 0, with 10 bases in between. CDR3 bases: TGTGCCAGCAGCCACGGACAGCTGAACACTGAAGCTTTCTTT. Translating it yields CASSHGQLNTEAFF.

The chain recombines TRBV19 with TRBJ1-5; D is undetermined. The CDR3 has 13 amino acids. CDR1 LNHDA and CDR2 SQIVND come from the germline V gene (reference sequence). V lost 4 bases, J lost 5 bases, and 9 bases lay in between. CDR3 in amino acids: CASSRATHQPQHF. The CDR3 DNA sequence: TGTGCCAGTAGTAGGGCAACCCATCAGCCCCAGCATTTT.

The V and J genes are TRBV28 and TRBJ2-7; D might be TRBD1 (6 bases). The CDR3 consists of 12 residues. V was clipped by 6 bases and J by 3 bases, with 9 bases between them. Germline V lookup: CDR1 MDHEN, CDR2 SYDVKM. DNA for the CDR3: TGTGCCAGCAGCGACAGGAACTACGAGCAGTACGTC. This translates into CASSDRNYEQYV.

The V gene is TRBV2, the J gene TRBJ1-5, with TRBD1 as a possible D gene (5 bases). Trimming cost V 3 bases and J 6 bases, with 12 bases left between them. The CDR3 runs to 14 residues. Germline assignment: CDR1 SNHLY and CDR2 FYNNEI. CDR3 bases: TGTGCCAGCAGTGATCAGGGTAAGGGTCAGCCCCAGCATTTT. Its protein product is CASSDQGKGQPQHF.

The rearrangement uses TRBV11-2 and TRBJ2-1, with TRBD1 matching 8 bases. Germline lookup yields CDR1 SGHAT and CDR2 FQNNGV. There are 15 residues in the CDR3. Trimming at V came to 1 base and at J to 5 bases, leaving 4 bases not matched to a gene. The CDR3 sequence: CASSLGTGLDNEQFF. In DNA form, the CDR3 reads TGTGCCAGCAGCTTAGGGACAGGGTTGGACAATGAGCAGTTCTTC.

This chain joins TRBV20-1 and TRBJ2-3, with D unresolved. Looked up from germline, CDR1 is DFQATT and CDR2 is SNEGSKA (reference sequence). CDR3 size: 11 residues. V lost 7 bases and J lost 1, with 6 bases in between. DNA of the CDR3: TGCAGTGGCCAGGGCACAGATACGCAGTATTTT. It is translated as CSGQGTDTQYF.

The rearrangement uses TRBV6-5 and TRBJ1-3, with 8 bases that match TRBD1. Germline V gene data show CDR1 as MNHEY and CDR2 as SVGAGI. Trimming at V came to 4 bases and at J to 2 bases, leaving 4 bases not matched to a gene. The CDR3 covers 15 residues. In DNA form, the CDR3 reads TGTGCCAGCAGTTCGGCAGGGGGCACTGGAAACACCATATATTTT. It specifies CASSSAGGTGNTIYF.

The chain has TRBV27 and TRBJ2-2; 7 nucleotides align to TRBD2. The germline gives CDR1 MNHEY, CDR2 SMNVEV (reference sequence). The CDR3 is made up of 15 amino acids. The J segment lost 0 bases and the V segment lost 6 bases, leaving 4 bases of the junction unmatched. CDR3 region: CASSRGGTNTGELFF. The CDR3 coding sequence is TGTGCCAGCAGCCGCGGGGGAACGAACACCGGGGAGCTGTTTTTT.

The rearrangement joins TRBV5-1 to TRBJ2-3; tentatively, D is TRBD1 (5 bases). V shed 0 bases and J shed 3 bases, with 8 bases lying between them. This CDR3 spans 14 amino acids. The V gene's germline CDR1 is SGHRS and CDR2 YFSETQ. Here the CDR3 reads CASSLGGVTDTQYF. The CDR3 DNA reads TGCGCCAGCAGCTTGGGGGGCGTAACAGATACGCAGTATTTT.

V and J are TRBV7-3 and TRBJ1-2, with a possible D match to TRBD1 (6 bases). This CDR3 comprises 17 residues. Germline CDR1 SGHTA, CDR2 FQGTGA. Trimming left V 1 base short and J 3 bases short, with 18 bases between. CDR3 region: CASSLIGGRGDDYGYTF. CDR3 nucleotides: TGTGCCAGCAGCTTAATCGGGGGGAGGGGGGACGACTATGGCTACACCTTC.